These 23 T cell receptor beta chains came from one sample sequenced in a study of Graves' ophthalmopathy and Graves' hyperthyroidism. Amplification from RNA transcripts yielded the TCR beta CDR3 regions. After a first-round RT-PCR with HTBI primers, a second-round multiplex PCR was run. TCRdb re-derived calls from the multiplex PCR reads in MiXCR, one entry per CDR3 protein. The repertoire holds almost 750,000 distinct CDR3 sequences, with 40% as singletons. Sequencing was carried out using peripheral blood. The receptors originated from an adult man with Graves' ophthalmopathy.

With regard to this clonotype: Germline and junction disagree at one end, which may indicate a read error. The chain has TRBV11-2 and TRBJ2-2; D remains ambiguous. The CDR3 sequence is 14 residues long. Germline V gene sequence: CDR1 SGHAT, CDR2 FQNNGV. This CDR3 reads CASSRGSDTGELFF. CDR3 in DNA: TGCGCCAGCAGCCGCGGAAGTGACACCGGGGAGCTGTTTTTT.

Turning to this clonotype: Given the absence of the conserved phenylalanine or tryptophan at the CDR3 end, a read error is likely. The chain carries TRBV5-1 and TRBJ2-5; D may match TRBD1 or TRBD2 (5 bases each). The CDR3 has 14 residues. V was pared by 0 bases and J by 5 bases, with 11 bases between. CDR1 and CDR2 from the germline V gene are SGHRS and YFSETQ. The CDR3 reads CASSLDREGETQYC. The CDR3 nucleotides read TGCGCCAGCAGCTTGGACAGAGAGGGGGAGACCCAGTACTGC.

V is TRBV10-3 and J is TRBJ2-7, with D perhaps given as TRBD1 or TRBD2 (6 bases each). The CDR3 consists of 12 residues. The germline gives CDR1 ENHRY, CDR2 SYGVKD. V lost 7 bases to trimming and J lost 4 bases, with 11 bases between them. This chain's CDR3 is CAINRGRYEQYF. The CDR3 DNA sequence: TGTGCCATCAATCGGGGGCGATACGAGCAGTACTTC.

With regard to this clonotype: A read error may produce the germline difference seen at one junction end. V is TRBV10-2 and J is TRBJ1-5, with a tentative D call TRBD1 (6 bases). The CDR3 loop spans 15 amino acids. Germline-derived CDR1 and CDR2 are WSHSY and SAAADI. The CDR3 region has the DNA TGTGCCAGCAGTTACGGTGCGGGGGGGCGGGAGACCCAGCATTTT. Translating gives CASSYGAGGRETQHF.

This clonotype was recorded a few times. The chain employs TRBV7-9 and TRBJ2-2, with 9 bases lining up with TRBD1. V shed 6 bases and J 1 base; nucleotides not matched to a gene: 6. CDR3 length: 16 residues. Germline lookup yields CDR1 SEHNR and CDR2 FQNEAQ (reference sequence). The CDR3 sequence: CASSRGTGMNTGELFF. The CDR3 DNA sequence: TGTGCCAGCAGTCGAGGGACAGGGATGAACACCGGGGAGCTGTTTTTT.

CDR3 coding DNA: TGCGCCAGCAGTGACCGGTTAGGCGACTATGGCTACACCTTC. Its protein is CASSDRLGDYGYTF. The chain couples TRBV10-1 to TRBJ1-2; D not certain. Germline lookup yields CDR1 WNHNN and CDR2 SYGVQD (reference sequence). This CDR3 is built from 14 residues. Trimming took off 3 bases at V and 3 bases at J, with 11 bases between the two ends.

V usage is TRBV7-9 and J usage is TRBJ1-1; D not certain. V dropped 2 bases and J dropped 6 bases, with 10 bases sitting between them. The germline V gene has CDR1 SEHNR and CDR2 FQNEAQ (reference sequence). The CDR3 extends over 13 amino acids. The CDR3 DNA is TGTGCCAGCAGCTTAATCGGGAGGGCTGAAGCTTTCTTT. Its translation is CASSLIGRAEAFF.

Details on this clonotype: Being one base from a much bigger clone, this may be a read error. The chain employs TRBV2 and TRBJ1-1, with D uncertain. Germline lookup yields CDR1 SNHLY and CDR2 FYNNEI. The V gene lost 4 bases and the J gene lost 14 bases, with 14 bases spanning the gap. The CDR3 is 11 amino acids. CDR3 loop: CASSGTSRIFF. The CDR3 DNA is TGTGCCAGCAGTGGGACGAGTCGAATATTCTTT. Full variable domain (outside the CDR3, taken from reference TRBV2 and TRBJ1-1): EPEVTQTPSHQVTQMGQEVILRCVPISNHLYFYWYRQILGQKVEFLVSFYNNEISEKSEIFDDQFSVERPDGSNFTLKIRSTKLEDSAMYFCASSGTSRIFFGQGTRLTVV.

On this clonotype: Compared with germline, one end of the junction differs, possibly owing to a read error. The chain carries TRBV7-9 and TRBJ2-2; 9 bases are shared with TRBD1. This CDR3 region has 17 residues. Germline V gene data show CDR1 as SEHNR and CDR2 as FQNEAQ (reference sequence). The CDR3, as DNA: TGTGCCAGCAGCCTAGCCAAGGGACAGGGAGGCACCGGGGAGCTGTTTTTT. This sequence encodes CASSLAKGQGGTGELFF.

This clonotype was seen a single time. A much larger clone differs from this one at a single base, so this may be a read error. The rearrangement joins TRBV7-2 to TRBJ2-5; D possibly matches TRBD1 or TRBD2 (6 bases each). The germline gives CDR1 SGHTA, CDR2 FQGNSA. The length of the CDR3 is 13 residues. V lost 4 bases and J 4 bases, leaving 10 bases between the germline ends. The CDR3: CASSSGAGETQYF. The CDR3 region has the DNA TGTGCCAGCAGCTCGGGGGCCGGAGAGACCCAGTACTTC.

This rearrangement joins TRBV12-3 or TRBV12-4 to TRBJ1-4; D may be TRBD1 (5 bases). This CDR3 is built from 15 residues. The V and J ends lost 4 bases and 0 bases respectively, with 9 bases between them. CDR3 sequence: CASSSPGATNEKLFF. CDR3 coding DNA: TGTGCCAGCAGTTCCCCGGGGGCAACTAATGAAAAACTGTTTTTT.

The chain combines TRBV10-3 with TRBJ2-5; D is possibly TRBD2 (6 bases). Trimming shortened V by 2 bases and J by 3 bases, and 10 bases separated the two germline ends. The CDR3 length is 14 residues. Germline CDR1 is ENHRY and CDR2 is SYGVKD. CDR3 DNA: TGTGCCATCAGTGAGCCCGGGACTGAAGAGACCCAGTACTTC. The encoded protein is CAISEPGTEETQYF.

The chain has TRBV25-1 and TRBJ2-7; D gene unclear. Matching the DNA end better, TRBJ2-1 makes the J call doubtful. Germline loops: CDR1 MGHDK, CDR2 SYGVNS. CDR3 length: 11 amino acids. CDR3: CASSEGYEQFF. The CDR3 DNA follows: TGTGCCAGCAGTGAAGGTTATGAGCAGTTCTTC.

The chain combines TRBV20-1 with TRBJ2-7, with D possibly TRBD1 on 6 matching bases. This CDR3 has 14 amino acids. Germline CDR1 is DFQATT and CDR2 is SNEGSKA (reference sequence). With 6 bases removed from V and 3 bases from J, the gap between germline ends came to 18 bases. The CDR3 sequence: CSARPGHQGYEQYF. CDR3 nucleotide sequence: TGCAGTGCCCGACCGGGACACCAAGGCTACGAGCAGTACTTC.

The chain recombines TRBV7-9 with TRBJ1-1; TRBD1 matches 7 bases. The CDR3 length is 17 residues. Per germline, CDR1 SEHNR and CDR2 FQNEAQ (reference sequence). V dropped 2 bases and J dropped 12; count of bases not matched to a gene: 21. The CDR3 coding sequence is TGTGCCAGCAGCTTATGCGTCGAAGGGGGCTTCTGTCGCATACCTTTCTTT. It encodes CASSLCVEGGFCRIPFF.

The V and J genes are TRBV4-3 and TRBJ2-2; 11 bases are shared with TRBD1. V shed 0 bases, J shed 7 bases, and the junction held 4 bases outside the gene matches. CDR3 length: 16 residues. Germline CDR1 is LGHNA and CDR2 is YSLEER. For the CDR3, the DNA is TGCGCCAGCAGCCAAGAGGACAGGGGGCTGGACGGGGAGCTGTTTTTT. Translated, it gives CASSQEDRGLDGELFF.

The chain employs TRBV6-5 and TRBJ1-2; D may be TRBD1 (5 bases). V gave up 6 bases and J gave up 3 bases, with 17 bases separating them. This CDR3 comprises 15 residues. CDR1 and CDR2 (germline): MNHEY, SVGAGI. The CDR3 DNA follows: TGTGCCAGCAGGCCATATCCACAGGCGTACTATGGCTACACCTTC. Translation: CASRPYPQAYYGYTF.

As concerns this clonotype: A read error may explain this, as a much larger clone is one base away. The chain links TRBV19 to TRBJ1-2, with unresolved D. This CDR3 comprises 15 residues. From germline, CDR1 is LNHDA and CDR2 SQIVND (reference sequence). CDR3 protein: CVSSQHRLRGYGYTF. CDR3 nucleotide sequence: TGTGTCAGTAGCCAACACCGGCTGCGGGGCTATGGCTACACCTTC.

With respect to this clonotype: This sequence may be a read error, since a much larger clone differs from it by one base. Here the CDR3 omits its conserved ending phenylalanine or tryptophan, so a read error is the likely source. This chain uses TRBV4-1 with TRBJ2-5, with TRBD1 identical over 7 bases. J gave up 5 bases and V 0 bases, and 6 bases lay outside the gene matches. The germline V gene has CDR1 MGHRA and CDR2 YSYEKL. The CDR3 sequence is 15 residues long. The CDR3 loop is CASSQDRQGVETQYL. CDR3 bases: TGCGCCAGCAGCCAAGATCGGCAGGGGGTGGAGACCCAGTACCTC.

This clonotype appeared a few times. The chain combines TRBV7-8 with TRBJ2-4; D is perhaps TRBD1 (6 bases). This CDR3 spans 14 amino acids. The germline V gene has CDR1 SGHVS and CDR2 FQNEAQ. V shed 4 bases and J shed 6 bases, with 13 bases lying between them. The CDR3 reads CASSSTDRPNIQYF. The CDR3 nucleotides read TGTGCCAGCAGCTCGACGGACAGACCAAACATTCAGTACTTC.

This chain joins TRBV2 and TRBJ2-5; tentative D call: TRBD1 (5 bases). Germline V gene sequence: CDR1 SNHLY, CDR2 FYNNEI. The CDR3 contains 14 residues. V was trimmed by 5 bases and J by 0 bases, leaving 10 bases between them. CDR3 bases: TGTGCCAGCAGTTACTGCAGGGACCAAGAGACCCAGTACTTC. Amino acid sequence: CASSYCRDQETQYF.

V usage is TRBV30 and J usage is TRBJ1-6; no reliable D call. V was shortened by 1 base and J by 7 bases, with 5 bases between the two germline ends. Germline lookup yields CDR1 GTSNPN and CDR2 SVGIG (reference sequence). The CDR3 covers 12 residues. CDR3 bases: TGTGCCTGGAGTGAAAGGAATTCACCCCTCCACTTT. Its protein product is CAWSERNSPLHF.

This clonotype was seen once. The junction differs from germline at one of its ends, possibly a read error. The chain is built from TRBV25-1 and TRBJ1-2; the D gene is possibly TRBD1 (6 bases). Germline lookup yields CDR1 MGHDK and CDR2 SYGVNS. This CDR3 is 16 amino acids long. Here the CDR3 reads CASSGSRTGQNSGYTF. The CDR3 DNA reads TGTGCCAGCAGTGGTAGCCGCACAGGGCAAAACTCTGGCTACACCTTC.